This entry is about one TCR beta chain. Trimming removed 0 bases from V and 1 base from J, with 11 bases in between. Looked up from germline, CDR1 is SEHNR and CDR2 is FQNEAQ (reference sequence). The CDR3 is made up of 16 amino acids. The method was immunoSEQ multiplex PCR; TCRdb's version includes in-frame clones alone and lacks a portion of them. The sample lists 130,000 to 150,000 clones; approximately 80% were seen once. This entry is derived from a study of cytotoxic CD8 clonotypes in ibrutinib-treated CLL. Study at large: Average yields of around 230,000 productive templates and 80,000 to 95,000 productive rearrangements characterized the samples.

Here the sequenced sample was PBMCs, taken after 12 months of ibrutinib treatment. The sequence was collected from a human donor with chronic lymphocytic leukemia. The J gene is TRBJ2-3, the V gene TRBV7-9, with TRBD2 as a possible D gene (5 bases). CDR3: CASSLAIGMGTDTQYF. CDR3 bases: TGTGCCAGCAGCTTAGCGATCGGGATGGGCACAGATACGCAGTATTTT.